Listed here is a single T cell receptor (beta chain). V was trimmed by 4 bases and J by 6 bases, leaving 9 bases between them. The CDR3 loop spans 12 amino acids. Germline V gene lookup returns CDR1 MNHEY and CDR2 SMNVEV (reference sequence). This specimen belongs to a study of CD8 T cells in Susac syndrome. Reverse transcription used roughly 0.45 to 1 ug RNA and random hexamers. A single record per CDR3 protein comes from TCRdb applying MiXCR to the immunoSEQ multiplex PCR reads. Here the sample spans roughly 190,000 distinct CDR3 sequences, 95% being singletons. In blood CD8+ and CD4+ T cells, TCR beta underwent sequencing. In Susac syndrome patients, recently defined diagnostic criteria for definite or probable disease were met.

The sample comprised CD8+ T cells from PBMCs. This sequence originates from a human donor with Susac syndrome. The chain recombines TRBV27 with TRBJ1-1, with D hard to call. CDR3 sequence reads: CASSSIGAEAFF. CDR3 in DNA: TGTGCCAGCAGTTCTATCGGCGCTGAAGCTTTCTTT.